Presented here are 18 T cell receptor beta chains from one specimen sequenced in a study of cytomegalovirus exposure and HLA in healthy donors. The repertoire was sequenced with immunoSEQ multiplex PCR; TCRdb's copy has only in-frame clones and lacks some. The sample lists approximately 100,000 clones; around 90% were seen once. Sequenced sample: PBMCs. The origin of the receptors is a woman aged 18-29 years in good health and CMV-seropositive.

This rearrangement joins TRBV11-2 to TRBJ2-1; TRBD2 aligns across 7 bases. The germline gives CDR1 SGHAT, CDR2 FQNNGV. This CDR3 has 14 residues. With V trimmed by 1 base and J by 9 bases, 6 bases remained unmatched. The CDR3 sequence: CASSLVLAAFEQFF. Here the CDR3 DNA reads TGTGCCAGCAGCTTAGTCCTAGCGGCTTTTGAGCAGTTCTTC. Looking up the rest from reference TRBV11-2 and TRBJ2-1 gives the full variable domain: EAGVAQSPRYKIIEKRQSVAFWCNPISGHATLYWYQQILGQGPKLLIQFQNNGVVDDSQLPKDRFSAERLKGVDSTLKIQPAKLEDSAVYLCASSLVLAAFEQFFGPGTRLTVL.

The CDR3: CSVGNRGTGELFF. The CDR3 DNA reads TGCAGCGTTGGCAACAGGGGCACCGGGGAGCTGTTTTTT. V and J are TRBV29-1 and TRBJ2-2, with 7 bases matching TRBD1. CDR1 and CDR2 from the germline V gene are SQVTM and ANQGSEA. The CDR3 contains 13 residues. J was trimmed by 4 bases and V by 4 bases; bases with no gene match: 3.

The chain uses TRBV6-5 and TRBJ2-1, with TRBD2 identical over 14 bases. V was pared by 5 bases and J by 4 bases, with 1 base of the junction left unmatched. The CDR3 has 15 residues. CDR1 and CDR2 (germline): MNHEY, SVGAGI. CDR3 sequence: CASSRTSGGYNEQFF. CDR3 DNA: TGTGCCAGCAGTCGGACTAGCGGGGGGTACAATGAGCAGTTCTTC.

The chain employs TRBV19 and TRBJ2-2, with D possibly being TRBD2 (7 bases). The germline CDR1 and CDR2 sequences are LNHDA and SQIVND (reference sequence). The CDR3 runs 15 residues. Trimming removed 8 bases at V and 2 bases at J, with 15 bases between. The DNA for the CDR3 is TGTGCCAGTCAAGGGGGGGACGCAAACACCGGGGAGCTGTTTTTT. The encoded protein is CASQGGDANTGELFF.

The chain carries TRBV5-1 and TRBJ2-6; 7 positions agree with TRBD1. This CDR3 contains 18 residues. CDR1 is SGHRS, CDR2 YFSETQ, per germline. Germline trimming cut 4 bases from V and 0 bases from J; bases unmatched to any gene: 10. The CDR3 loop is CASSLYRDSFSGANVLTF. The CDR3 DNA reads TGCGCCAGCAGCCTCTACCGGGACAGTTTCTCTGGGGCCAACGTCCTGACTTTC.

V usage is TRBV4-3 and J usage is TRBJ1-1, with D possibly TRBD1 on 5 matching bases. Trimming left V 0 bases short and J 0 bases short, with 8 bases between. The length of the CDR3 is 15 residues. CDR1 is LGHNA, CDR2 YSLEER, per germline. The CDR3 DNA reads as TGCGCCAGCAGCCAAGAAGCAGGGATGAACACTGAAGCTTTCTTT. This encodes CASSQEAGMNTEAFF.

The chain carries TRBV2 and TRBJ2-1; D not resolved. Per the germline V gene, CDR1 is SNHLY and CDR2 is FYNNEI. The V end lost 3 bases, the J end lost 5 bases, and 14 bases lay between the germline ends. The CDR3 extends over 15 amino acids. CDR3 coding DNA: TGTGCCAGCAGTGAGAGGCTGTCCGTGGACAATGAGCAGTTCTTC. Protein sequence: CASSERLSVDNEQFF.

The chain employs TRBV6-1 and TRBJ2-7; 8 bases match TRBD1. V shed 6 bases, J shed 2 bases, and the junction held 6 bases outside the gene matches. The CDR3 is made up of 14 amino acids. Per germline, CDR1 MNHNS and CDR2 SASEGT. CDR3 amino acids: CASRWGTGAYEQYF. The CDR3, as DNA: TGTGCCAGCAGGTGGGGGACAGGAGCCTACGAGCAGTACTTC.

The chain is built from TRBV2 and TRBJ2-7; TRBD2 agrees at 10 bases. The CDR3 covers 14 residues. Germline V gene sequence: CDR1 SNHLY, CDR2 FYNNEI. With 6 bases clipped from V and 2 bases from J, the junction kept 4 bases outside the gene matches. This CDR3 is CASRPSGGAYEQYF. The CDR3 coding sequence is TGTGCCAGCAGACCTAGCGGGGGCGCCTACGAGCAGTACTTC.

This clone was recorded only once. The rearrangement links TRBV6-4 to TRBJ1-5; TRBD1 matches 10 bases. V was pared by 2 bases and J by 1 base, with 5 bases of the junction left unmatched. The germline gives CDR1 MRHNA, CDR2 SNTAGT. CDR3 length: 17 amino acids. This chain's CDR3 is CASSDAPGQGSNQPQHF. CDR3 nucleotide sequence: TGTGCCAGCAGTGACGCGCCGGGACAGGGGAGCAATCAGCCCCAGCATTTT.

V and J are TRBV5-4 and TRBJ1-6; D gene ambiguous. Germline V CDR1 and CDR2: SGHNT, YYREEE (reference sequence). This CDR3 region has 15 residues. Trimming removed 0 bases from V and 0 bases from J, with 4 bases in between. DNA of the CDR3: TGTGCCAGCAGCTTGGAGAGCTCCTATAATTCACCCCTCCACTTT. It translates to CASSLESSYNSPLHF.

V usage is TRBV6-5 and J usage is TRBJ1-6; 7 bases fit TRBD1. The V gene end was trimmed by 2 bases and the J gene end by 0 bases; junction bases not matched to a gene: 1. This CDR3 is built from 16 residues. Germline values: CDR1 MNHEY, CDR2 SVGAGI. Here the CDR3 DNA reads TGTGCCAGCAGTTACGCAGGGGGCTCCTATAATTCACCCCTCCACTTT. The encoded protein is CASSYAGGSYNSPLHF.

CDR3 in DNA: TGTGCCAGCAGCCATCACAGGACAGGGGCGAATCCTAACTATGGCTACACCTTC. Translating it yields CASSHHRTGANPNYGYTF. The J gene is TRBJ1-2, the V gene TRBV7-9; 9 bases match TRBD1. The V gene's germline CDR1 is SEHNR and CDR2 FQNEAQ (reference sequence). J lost 0 bases, V lost 5 bases, and 13 bases had no gene match. The CDR3 is 18 residues long.

The rearrangement links TRBV6-5 to TRBJ1-1; TRBD1 might be the D (6 bases). The V and J ends lost 6 bases and 1 base respectively, with 15 bases between them. This CDR3 is built from 15 residues. Germline CDR1 is MNHEY and CDR2 is SVGAGI. Here the CDR3 DNA reads TGTGCCAGCAGGGGGAGGGGGGCTGGGAACACTGAAGCTTTCTTT. It specifies CASRGRGAGNTEAFF.

The chain carries TRBV19 and TRBJ1-1; D ambiguous. Germline lookup yields CDR1 LNHDA and CDR2 SQIVND (reference sequence). V lost 3 bases and J 4 bases, leaving 15 bases between the germline ends. CDR3 length: 15 amino acids. CDR3 in DNA: TGTGCCAGTAGTATTCCGGACTTGGGGAGCACTGAAGCTTTCTTT. It codes for CASSIPDLGSTEAFF.

CDR3 nucleotide sequence: TGCGCCAGCAGTCAATCGGGACTAGCGGGGGGGGCAGATACGCAGTATTTT. Protein product: CASSQSGLAGGADTQYF. The chain joins TRBV23-1 to TRBJ2-3; 16 positions match TRBD2. TRBV23-1 is flagged as an ORF with uncertain function. The CDR3 loop spans 17 amino acids. V was clipped by 0 bases and J by 4 bases; unmatched bases: 1.

The chain recombines TRBV23-1 with TRBJ1-4; no definite D call. TRBV23-1 is flagged as an ORF with uncertain function. CDR3 length equals 14 residues. The V gene lost 3 bases and the J gene lost 6 bases, with 11 bases spanning the gap. The CDR3 loop is CASSQPRGHEKLFF. The CDR3 nucleotides read TGCGCCAGCAGTCAGCCGCGGGGTCATGAAAAACTGTTTTTT.

The chain is built from TRBV5-4 and TRBJ1-2; D is undetermined. Looked up from germline, CDR1 is SGHNT and CDR2 is YYREEE (reference sequence). The CDR3 is made up of 16 amino acids. V shed 4 bases and J shed 2 bases, with 18 bases lying between them. CDR3 nucleotides: TGTGCCAGCAGCCAAAAGTCGATAGAAGAGAACTATGGCTACACCTTC. Its translation: CASSQKSIEENYGYTF. The entire variable domain, with the rest obtained from reference TRBV5-4 and TRBJ1-2, is as follows: ETGVTQSPTHLIKTRGQQVTLRCSSQSGHNTVSWYQQALGQGPQFIFQYYREEENGRGNFPPRFSGLQFPNYSSELNVNALELDDSALYLCASSQKSIEENYGYTFGSGTRLTVV.